Below, 28 T cell receptor beta chains from the same sample are listed, as sequenced in a study of blood T cell repertoires in COVID-19. The data were produced by immunoSEQ multiplex PCR, yet TCRdb's version contains in-frame clones alone and is incomplete. The sample shows 150,000 or so clones, around 80% of them seen only once. The source material was PBMCs or T cells enriched from blood (not recorded which). The receptors derive from a woman between 50 and 59 years old in a cohort exposed to, infected with or recovered from COVID-19 (not recorded which).

The rearrangement uses TRBV7-2 and TRBJ2-5, with 11 bases matching TRBD2. The V gene end was trimmed by 2 bases and the J gene end by 2 bases; junction bases not matched to a gene: 7. In germline, CDR1 is SGHTA, CDR2 FQGNSA. The CDR3 contains 17 residues. The CDR3 DNA reads as TGTGCCAGCAGCTTACAACTAGCGGGGGCCAAACAAGAGACCCAGTACTTC. Protein product: CASSLQLAGAKQETQYF.

This clone was counted a single time. The chain links TRBV5-5 to TRBJ1-5; TRBD1 might be the D (6 bases). Trimming took 4 bases from V and 2 from J, leaving 16 bases between them. The CDR3 runs 16 residues. Germline CDR1 is SGHKS and CDR2 is YYEKEE (reference sequence). Here the CDR3 reads CASSPDAGARNQPQHF. DNA for the CDR3: TGTGCCAGCAGCCCGGACGCGGGGGCGCGCAATCAGCCCCAGCATTTT. The entire variable domain, with the rest obtained from reference TRBV5-5 and TRBJ1-5, is as follows: DAGVTQSPTHLIKTRGQQVTLRCSPISGHKSVSWYQQVLGQGPQFIFQYYEKEERGRGNFPDRFSARQFPNYSSELNVNALLLGDSALYLCASSPDAGARNQPQHFGDGTRLSIL.

The gene calls are TRBV27 and TRBJ2-7; D possibly corresponds to TRBD2 (6 bases). The CDR3 has 14 amino acids. Looked up from germline, CDR1 is MNHEY and CDR2 is SMNVEV (reference sequence). Trimming took 1 base from V and 0 from J, leaving 7 bases between them. DNA of the CDR3: TGTGCCAGCAGTTTATGGCGGGACTCCTACGAGCAGTACTTC. Translated: CASSLWRDSYEQYF.

This chain links TRBV2 with TRBJ1-5, with 9 bases aligning to TRBD1. CDR3 length: 15 residues. Per the germline V gene, CDR1 is SNHLY and CDR2 is FYNNEI. J was trimmed by 1 base and V by 8 bases; bases with no gene match: 6. The CDR3 here is CASGGDRVSNQPQHF. In DNA form, the CDR3 reads TGTGCCAGCGGGGGGGACAGGGTGAGCAATCAGCCCCAGCATTTT.

The chain carries TRBV3-1 (or the pseudogene TRBV3-2) and TRBJ1-6; D is undetermined. The CDR3 extends over 14 amino acids. Germline CDR1 reads LGHDT; CDR2 reads YNNKEL (reference sequence). V was trimmed by 7 bases and J by 6 bases, leaving 13 bases between them. CDR3 sequence (DNA): TGTGCCAGCACCCTCGATGGAGTTAATTCACCCCTCCACTTT. Protein sequence: CASTLDGVNSPLHF.

A few counts support this clone. This chain joins TRBV14 and TRBJ2-2; D ambiguous. The CDR3 contains 14 residues. From germline, CDR1 is SGHDN and CDR2 FVKESK. Trimming cost V 4 bases and J 2 bases, with 8 bases left between them. The DNA of the CDR3 is TGTGCCAGCAGCCCAAACTTAAACACCGGGGAGCTGTTTTTT. Translated: CASSPNLNTGELFF.

The chain joins TRBV28 to TRBJ1-1; weak D call: TRBD1 (6 bases). The CDR3 totals 12 residues. Trimming removed 6 bases at V and 4 bases at J, with 9 bases between. CDR1 is MDHEN and CDR2 is SYDVKM in the germline V gene. The CDR3 region has the DNA TGTGCCAGCAGGTTACAGGGCACTGAAGCTTTCTTT. As protein: CASRLQGTEAFF.

This clone was counted a single time. The chain has TRBV30 and TRBJ2-3; D may be TRBD2 (5 bases). This CDR3 is built from 16 residues. Trimming shortened V by 2 bases and J by 0 bases, and 15 bases separated the two germline ends. In germline, CDR1 is GTSNPN, CDR2 SVGIG (reference sequence). CDR3: CAWSRVARVSTDTQYF. In DNA, the CDR3 is TGTGCCTGGAGTCGAGTGGCGCGGGTGAGCACAGATACGCAGTATTTT.

The chain uses TRBV5-8 and TRBJ1-5, with D possibly TRBD1 on 5 matching bases. The CDR3 totals 14 residues. Trimming cost V 1 base and J 4 bases, with 9 bases left between them. From germline, CDR1 is SGHTS and CDR2 YDEGEE. DNA of the CDR3: TGTGCCAGCAGCTTGTGGTCAGGGAATCAGCCCCAGCATTTT. It specifies CASSLWSGNQPQHF.

The CDR3 region has the DNA TGTGCCAGCAGTTTTGTGAGCGAGTCCTACAATGAGCAGTTCTTC. As protein: CASSFVSESYNEQFF. The chain is built from TRBV28 and TRBJ2-1; D not resolved. V lost 3 bases and J lost 1, with 10 bases in between. The CDR3 runs 15 residues. Germline V gene data show CDR1 as MDHEN and CDR2 as SYDVKM.

This clone was recorded a few times. This sequence joins TRBV7-8 and TRBJ2-3, with D hard to call. CDR1 SGHVS and CDR2 FQNEAQ come from the germline V gene. This CDR3 has 12 amino acids. Trimming took off 3 bases at V and 5 bases at J, with 6 bases between the two ends. In DNA, the CDR3 is TGTGCCAGCAGCTTTGGCGGAGATACGCAGTATTTT. It codes for CASSFGGDTQYF.

The chain employs TRBV7-8 and TRBJ2-3; no reliable D call. With 2 bases removed from V and 2 bases from J, the gap between germline ends came to 8 bases. Germline CDR1 and CDR2: SGHVS and FQNEAQ. CDR3 length equals 14 residues. Here the CDR3 reads CASSLLGNTDTQYF. The CDR3, as DNA: TGTGCCAGCAGCTTACTTGGCAACACAGATACGCAGTATTTT. The variable domain in full, with the rest retrieved from reference TRBV7-8 and TRBJ2-3, is GAGVSQSPRYKVAKRGQDVALRCDPISGHVSLFWYQQALGQGPEFLTYFQNEAQLDKSGLPSDRFFAERPEGSVSTLKIQRTQQEDSAVYLCASSLLGNTDTQYFGPGTRLTVL.

This clone was recorded a few times. V usage is TRBV9 and J usage is TRBJ1-2; no reliable D call. The V and J ends lost 3 bases and 3 bases respectively, with 12 bases between them. Germline CDR1 and CDR2: SGDLS and YYNGEE. This CDR3 contains 14 residues. Here the CDR3 reads CASSAQASYYGYTF. The CDR3 DNA follows: TGTGCCAGCAGCGCCCAGGCTTCTTACTATGGCTACACCTTC.

The rearrangement links TRBV30 to TRBJ1-5; 7 bases line up with TRBD1. This CDR3 contains 14 residues. The V and J ends lost 1 base and 7 bases, in that order; junction bases with no gene match: 7. From germline, CDR1 is GTSNPN and CDR2 SVGIG (reference sequence). This CDR3 reads CAWSGTDRSQPQHF. CDR3 coding DNA: TGTGCCTGGAGTGGAACGGACAGGTCGCAGCCCCAGCATTTT.

V is TRBV6-1 and J is TRBJ2-5; TRBD2 matches at 8 bases. Germline CDR1 and CDR2: MNHNS and SASEGT. After removal of 1 base from V and 5 bases from J, the junction contained 12 bases not matched to a gene. This CDR3 has 17 residues. The CDR3 reads CASSEVSGGRLEETQYF. The CDR3 region has the DNA TGTGCCAGCAGTGAAGTGTCGGGGGGGCGACTTGAGGAGACCCAGTACTTC.

This chain uses TRBV4-3 with TRBJ2-3; 7 bases align to TRBD2. CDR1 and CDR2 (germline): LGHNA, YSLEER. The V and J ends lost 0 bases and 0 bases, in that order; junction bases with no gene match: 0. The CDR3 consists of 15 residues. The CDR3 nucleotides are TGCGCCAGCAGCCAAGAGCGGGGGAGCACAGATACGCAGTATTTT. Its translation: CASSQERGSTDTQYF.

This clone was seen only a few times. This rearrangement joins TRBV28 to TRBJ1-2, with 9 bases lining up with TRBD1. V lost 7 bases, J lost 2 bases, and 11 bases stayed unmatched. This CDR3 contains 16 residues. CDR1 is MDHEN and CDR2 is SYDVKM in the germline V gene. The CDR3 loop reads CASTADRGEVNYGYTF. The CDR3 DNA sequence: TGTGCCAGCACCGCGGACAGGGGCGAAGTAAACTATGGCTACACCTTC.

The genes are TRBV6-5 and TRBJ2-7; possibly TRBD1 for D (5 bases). In germline, CDR1 is MNHEY, CDR2 SVGAGI. V was pared by 2 bases and J by 2 bases, with 13 bases between. CDR3 length equals 15 residues. CDR3 sequence: CASSYDREPTYEQYF. The CDR3, as DNA: TGTGCCAGCAGTTACGACAGAGAACCCACCTACGAGCAGTACTTC.

The chain links TRBV18 to TRBJ2-1; tentative D call: TRBD1 (5 bases). Germline CDR1 KGHSH, CDR2 LQKENI. The CDR3 totals 12 residues. The V and J ends lost 1 base and 7 bases respectively, with 5 bases between them. Written as DNA, the CDR3 is TGTGCCAGCTCACCACAGGGGAATGAGCAGTTCTTC. Protein sequence: CASSPQGNEQFF.

The chain uses TRBV3-1 (or the pseudogene TRBV3-2) and TRBJ1-1; D remains unclear. CDR1 and CDR2 (germline): LGHDT, YNNKEL (reference sequence). Trimming removed 1 base at V and 6 bases at J, with 9 bases between. The CDR3 is 13 residues long. CDR3 in DNA: TGTGCCAGCAGCCAAGGAAGCGGGGCTGAAGCTTTCTTT. This translates into CASSQGSGAEAFF.

This clone was picked up a small number of times. The chain has TRBV6-5 and TRBJ1-6; D is perhaps TRBD1 (6 bases). Germline V CDR1 and CDR2: MNHEY, SVGAGI. V lost 0 bases and J 7 bases, leaving 13 bases between the germline ends. The CDR3 length is 16 residues. The CDR3 sequence is CASSYSRSGVNSPLHF. The DNA for the CDR3 is TGTGCCAGCAGTTACTCGAGGTCAGGGGTAAATTCACCCCTCCACTTT.

This rearrangement joins TRBV10-3 to TRBJ2-2; 7 positions match TRBD2. Germline CDR1 is ENHRY and CDR2 is SYGVKD. J lost 8 bases, V lost 4 bases, and 16 bases had no gene match. CDR3 length: 17 amino acids. For the CDR3, the DNA is TGTGCCATCAGTGCTAGGTCGGGGGGAGCCGAGTTGGGGGAGCTGTTTTTT. It codes for CAISARSGGAELGELFF.

The genes are TRBV27 and TRBJ2-1, with TRBD2 matching over 13 bases. The germline gives CDR1 MNHEY, CDR2 SMNVEV (reference sequence). Unmatched junction bases numbered 5, after V lost 0 bases and J lost 9 bases. The CDR3 runs 16 residues. The CDR3 loop is CASSLSTSGRLIEQFF. Written as DNA, the CDR3 is TGTGCCAGCAGTTTATCGACTAGCGGGAGGTTGATTGAGCAGTTCTTC.

This chain uses TRBV19 with TRBJ1-2; 7 nucleotides match TRBD1. CDR3 size: 14 residues. CDR1 is LNHDA and CDR2 is SQIVND in the germline V gene (reference sequence). Losses at the gene ends were 6 bases for V and 1 base for J; bases not matched to a gene: 5. CDR3 sequence (DNA): TGTGCCAGTAGCCAACAGGGGATTAACTATGGCTACACCTTC. Translated, it gives CASSQQGINYGYTF. The variable domain in full, completed from reference TRBV19 and TRBJ1-2, reads DGGITQSPKYLFRKEGQNVTLSCEQNLNHDAMYWYRQDPGQGLRLIYYSQIVNDFQKGDIAEGYSVSREKKESFPLTVTSAQKNPTAFYLCASSQQGINYGYTFGSGTRLTVV.

The chain uses TRBV3-1 (or the pseudogene TRBV3-2) and TRBJ2-7, with D possibly being TRBD2 (7 bases). The germline V gene encodes CDR1 LGHDT and CDR2 YNNKEL (reference sequence). The CDR3 sequence is 12 residues long. This chain's CDR3 is CAEGGLTYEQYF. DNA of the CDR3: TGTGCTGAGGGGGGGTTGACCTACGAGCAGTACTTC.

The chain carries TRBV7-3 and TRBJ2-7; D is perhaps TRBD1 (5 bases). This CDR3 spans 14 amino acids. Germline lookup yields CDR1 SGHTA and CDR2 FQGTGA. Trimming pared 5 bases from V and 5 bases from J, leaving 16 bases between. CDR3 DNA: TGTGCCAGCAGCCCCTTTCAGGGCGGTAACGAGCAGTACTTC. Residues: CASSPFQGGNEQYF.

The sample holds a few counts of this clone. The chain recombines TRBV7-2 with TRBJ2-2, with 8 bases that match TRBD2. There are 17 residues in the CDR3. CDR1 is SGHTA and CDR2 is FQGNSA in the germline V gene. Germline trimming cut 5 bases from V and 6 bases from J; bases unmatched to any gene: 14. The CDR3 DNA reads TGTGCCAGCAGCGCCGCCGCGACTAGCGTTATTCCCGGGGAGCTGTTTTTT. It codes for CASSAAATSVIPGELFF. The whole variable domain, filled in from reference TRBV7-2 and TRBJ2-2, reads GAGVSQSPSNKVTEKGKDVELRCDPISGHTALYWYRQSLGQGLEFLIYFQGNSAPDKSGLPSDRFSAERTGGSVSTLTIQRTQQEDSAVYLCASSAAATSVIPGELFFGEGSRLTVL.

The rearrangement links TRBV7-8 to TRBJ1-3, with D unresolved. The ends were cut back, 3 bases at V and 0 bases at J, with 9 bases in the middle. The germline V gene has CDR1 SGHVS and CDR2 FQNEAQ. This CDR3 spans 15 amino acids. CDR3 nucleotide sequence: TGTGCCAGCAGCTTGTCGGGAGTCTCTGGAAACACCATATATTTT. Translated, it gives CASSLSGVSGNTIYF.